The rows below give T cell receptor beta chains drawn from one sample of a study of cytomegalovirus exposure and HLA in healthy donors. The table came from immunoSEQ multiplex PCR; TCRdb's copy has only in-frame clones and leaves some out. The sample holds more than 80,000 clones, roughly 73% seen once. Sequences were obtained from PBMCs. The receptors here all came from a man aged 40-55 years in good health and CMV-seronegative. Both conserved end residues are part of each CDR3. A row's size may be missing; if present it is once, few, many or a size class.

J | V | size | CDR3
TRBJ2-7 | TRBV5-1 | few | CASSPRDRGRFHEQYF
TRBJ1-6 | TRBV11-2 | . | CASSLLPYNSPLHF
TRBJ2-7 | TRBV2 | . | CASNHRGITHEQYF
TRBJ2-7 | TRBV11-2 | . | CASSLRRFTSYEQYF
TRBJ2-2 | TRBV2 | . | CASRAGGYTGELFF
TRBJ1-6 | TRBV7-6 | . | CASSFASYNSPLHF
TRBJ2-3 | TRBV29-1 | . | CSAPTSGDPLEYTQYF
TRBJ2-4 | TRBV12-2 | . | CASRLAWGLPLAKNIQYF
TRBJ2-2 | TRBV7-3 | . | CASSLTVPGELFF
TRBJ2-6 | TRBV7-2 | . | CASSDWGGAGANVLTF
TRBJ2-3 | TRBV11-2 | . | CASSLELRGDTQYF
TRBJ1-1 | TRBV19 | . | CASRRTETNTEAFF
TRBJ1-1 | TRBV4-2 | . | CASSQHRGRGSTEAFF
TRBJ2-7 | TRBV18 | . | CASSNDWLDSEQYF
TRBJ2-7 | TRBV4-2 | . | CASSLTARDRFYEQYF
TRBJ2-7 | TRBV6-6 | . | CASSYGNRGLEQYF
TRBJ1-4 | TRBV5-4 | . | CASSLDRGNEKLFF
TRBJ2-3 | TRBV15 | . | CATSRGLTGGSDTQYF
TRBJ1-2 | TRBV6-6 | . | CASSGGRLPNGYTF
TRBJ1-2 | TRBV27 | . | CASSPGTGVYGYTF
TRBJ1-5 | TRBV6-1 | . | CASRQGTDNQPQHF
TRBJ1-4 | TRBV5-1 | few | CASSTDRDATNEKLFF
TRBJ1-3 | TRBV29-1 | few | CSVTESGNTIYF
TRBJ2-7 | TRBV19 | . | CASSIQGAGHEQYF
TRBJ2-7 | TRBV7-2 | few | CASTSASGDEQYF